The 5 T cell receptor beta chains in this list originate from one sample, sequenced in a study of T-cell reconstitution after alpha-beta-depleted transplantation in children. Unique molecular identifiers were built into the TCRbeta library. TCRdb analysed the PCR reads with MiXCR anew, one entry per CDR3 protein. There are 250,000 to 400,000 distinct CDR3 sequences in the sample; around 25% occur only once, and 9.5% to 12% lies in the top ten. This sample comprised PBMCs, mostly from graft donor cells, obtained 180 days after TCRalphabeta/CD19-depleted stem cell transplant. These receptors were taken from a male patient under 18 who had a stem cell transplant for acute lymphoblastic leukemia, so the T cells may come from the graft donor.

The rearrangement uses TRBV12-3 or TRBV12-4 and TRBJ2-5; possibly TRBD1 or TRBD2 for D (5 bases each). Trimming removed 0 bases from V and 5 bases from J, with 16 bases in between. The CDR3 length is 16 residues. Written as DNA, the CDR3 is TGTGCCAGCAGTTTAGCGCTCGGACTGGGGCAGGAGACCCAGTACTTC. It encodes CASSLALGLGQETQYF.

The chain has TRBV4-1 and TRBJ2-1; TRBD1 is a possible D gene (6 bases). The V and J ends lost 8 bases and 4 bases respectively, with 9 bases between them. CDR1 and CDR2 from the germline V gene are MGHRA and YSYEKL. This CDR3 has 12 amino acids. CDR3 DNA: TGCGCCAGCGGGACATTTTACAATGAGCAGTTCTTC. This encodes CASGTFYNEQFF.

The chain's CDR3 is CSARPTGEGELFF. In DNA form, the CDR3 reads TGCAGTGCCCGCCCCACAGGGGAGGGGGAGCTGTTTTTT. This chain uses TRBV20-1 with TRBJ2-2, with 7 bases that match TRBD1. Losses at the gene ends were 6 bases for V and 8 bases for J; bases not matched to a gene: 9. There are 13 residues in the CDR3. The germline V gene has CDR1 DFQATT and CDR2 SNEGSKA (reference sequence).

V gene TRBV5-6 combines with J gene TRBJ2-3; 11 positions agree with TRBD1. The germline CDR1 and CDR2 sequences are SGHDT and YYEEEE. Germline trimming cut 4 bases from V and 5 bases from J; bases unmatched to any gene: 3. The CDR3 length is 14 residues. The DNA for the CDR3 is TGTGCCAGCAGCAGGACAGGGGGCGAAGATACGCAGTATTTT. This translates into CASSRTGGEDTQYF.

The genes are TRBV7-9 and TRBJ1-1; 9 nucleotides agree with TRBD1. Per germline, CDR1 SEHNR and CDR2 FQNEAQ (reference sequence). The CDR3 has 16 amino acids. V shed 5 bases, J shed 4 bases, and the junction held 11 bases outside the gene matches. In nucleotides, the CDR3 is TGTGCCAGCAGCGCTGCTATACAGGGGGCAGGCACTGAAGCTTTCTTT. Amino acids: CASSAAIQGAGTEAFF.